These 29 T cell receptor beta chains share one sample of origin, sequenced in a study of blood T cell repertoires in COVID-19. Data came from immunoSEQ multiplex PCR; TCRdb stores just in-frame clones and leaves some out. The sample holds 310,000 or so clones, roughly 84% seen once. Sequencing input: peripheral blood. The receptors originated from a middle-aged man with active or convalescent COVID-19.

The genes are TRBV19 and TRBJ1-1; tentatively, D is TRBD1 (6 bases). Trimming pared 9 bases from V and 6 bases from J, leaving 20 bases between. CDR1 is LNHDA and CDR2 is SQIVND in the germline V gene (reference sequence). The CDR3 extends over 14 amino acids. CDR3 nucleotides: TGTGCCAGCAGCTACAGGGTGCGGGTTCCTGAAGCTTTCTTT. It is translated as CASSYRVRVPEAFF.

V and J are TRBV30 and TRBJ1-6; TRBD1 aligns across 7 bases. This CDR3 is built from 15 residues. The V gene's germline CDR1 is GTSNPN and CDR2 SVGIG (reference sequence). V shed 1 base and J 7 bases; nucleotides not matched to a gene: 7. CDR3 sequence: CAWSADRAANSPLHF. The CDR3 DNA sequence: TGTGCCTGGAGTGCTGACAGGGCCGCCAATTCACCCCTCCACTTT.

The rearrangement joins TRBV6-5 to TRBJ2-7; 8 bases are a match to TRBD1. The CDR3 has 14 amino acids. After removal of 8 bases from V and 1 base from J, the junction contained 7 bases not matched to a gene. Germline V CDR1 and CDR2: MNHEY, SVGAGI. As DNA, the CDR3 is TGTGCCAGCGTGGGGGACAGGAGTTCCTACGAGCAGTACTTC. Translating it yields CASVGDRSSYEQYF.

V and J are TRBV29-1 and TRBJ1-2, with D hard to call. Germline assignment: CDR1 SQVTM and CDR2 ANQGSEA. Trimming pared 0 bases from V and 0 bases from J, leaving 11 bases between. The CDR3 contains 15 residues. This CDR3 reads CSVEDRVESNYGYTF. The CDR3 region has the DNA TGCAGCGTTGAAGATCGTGTCGAGTCTAACTATGGCTACACCTTC.

The chain combines TRBV6-6 with TRBJ2-3; D is perhaps TRBD2 (5 bases). Trimming shortened V by 6 bases and J by 2 bases, and 15 bases separated the two germline ends. Looked up from germline, CDR1 is MNHNY and CDR2 is SVGAGI (reference sequence). The CDR3 length is 15 residues. This chain's CDR3 is CASSWATGNTDTQYF. The CDR3 DNA reads as TGTGCCAGCAGCTGGGCGACGGGGAACACAGATACGCAGTATTTT.

The chain has TRBV7-2 and TRBJ1-5; D uncertain. The CDR3 covers 14 residues. Germline loops: CDR1 SGHTA, CDR2 FQGNSA. Trimming removed 1 base at V and 7 bases at J, with 11 bases between. The CDR3 region has the DNA TGTGCCAGCAGCTTAGAGAGCGTCCGGCAGCCCCAGCATTTT. It yields the protein CASSLESVRQPQHF.

The chain uses TRBV11-2 and TRBJ1-3; D gene unclear. Trimming left V 5 bases short and J 4 bases short, with 6 bases between. Germline V CDR1 and CDR2: SGHAT, FQNNGV. The CDR3 length is 12 residues. The DNA for the CDR3 is TGTGCCAGCAGCCCGACAGGAAACACCATATATTTT. It is translated as CASSPTGNTIYF.

The rearrangement joins TRBV27 to TRBJ2-7; 7 bases are shared with TRBD1. The CDR3 runs 14 residues. The V segment lost 0 bases and the J segment 9 bases; nucleotides outside the gene matches: 8. Germline V gene lookup returns CDR1 MNHEY and CDR2 SMNVEV (reference sequence). The CDR3 is CASSLSLGGRRQYF. CDR3 in DNA: TGTGCCAGCAGTTTATCTTTAGGGGGCAGGAGGCAGTACTTC.

This clone came up a few times. The chain employs TRBV19 and TRBJ1-2; 8 bases fit TRBD1. CDR1 and CDR2 from the germline V gene are LNHDA and SQIVND (reference sequence). Losses at the gene ends were 3 bases for V and 3 bases for J; bases not matched to a gene: 9. The length of the CDR3 is 16 residues. As DNA, the CDR3 is TGTGCCAGTAGTATTCCGGGACAGGTACATTACTATGGCTACACCTTC. Translation gives CASSIPGQVHYYGYTF.

The J gene is TRBJ2-3, the V gene TRBV10-3; 12 nucleotides agree with TRBD2. Looked up from germline, CDR1 is ENHRY and CDR2 is SYGVKD. The trim removed 10 bases at V and 3 bases at J, leaving 5 bases unmatched. The CDR3 covers 14 residues. This CDR3 reads CATQLAGGTDTQYF. The CDR3 DNA reads TGTGCCACCCAACTAGCGGGGGGTACAGATACGCAGTATTTT.

The rearrangement uses TRBV24-1 and TRBJ2-5; TRBD2 might be the D (5 bases). The CDR3 covers 15 residues. Between the trimmed V and J ends, which lost 1 base and 4 bases, there was a span of 12 bases. Germline lookup yields CDR1 KGHDR and CDR2 SFDVKD. In nucleotides, the CDR3 is TGTGCCACCAGTGATTTTCGGGGTCCGGGAGAGACCCAGTACTTC. Residues: CATSDFRGPGETQYF.

CDR3 sequence: CAWRQTETRIHTEAFF. CDR3 sequence (DNA): TGTGCCTGGAGGCAAACAGAAACCCGGATACACACTGAAGCTTTCTTT. The chain couples TRBV30 to TRBJ1-1; D is ambiguous. Trimming took off 3 bases at V and 3 bases at J, with 20 bases between the two ends. CDR1 is GTSNPN and CDR2 is SVGIG in the germline V gene (reference sequence). The CDR3 spans 16 residues. The whole variable domain, filled in from reference TRBV30 and TRBJ1-1, reads SQTIHQWPATLVQPVGSPLSLECTVEGTSNPNLYWYRQAAGRGLQLLFYSVGIGQISSEVPQNLSASRPQDRQFILSSKKLLLSDSGFYLCAWRQTETRIHTEAFFGQGTRLTVV.

The J gene is TRBJ1-5, the V gene TRBV7-9, with D tentatively TRBD1 (5 bases). V gave up 5 bases and J gave up 5 bases, with 10 bases separating them. This CDR3 has 13 amino acids. The V gene's germline CDR1 is SEHNR and CDR2 FQNEAQ (reference sequence). CDR3 protein: CASSTSRDQPQHF. The CDR3 coding sequence is TGTGCCAGCAGCACCAGCAGGGATCAGCCCCAGCATTTT.

V and J are TRBV10-3 and TRBJ1-5; D is perhaps TRBD1 (6 bases). CDR3 length: 14 residues. Germline-derived CDR1 and CDR2 are ENHRY and SYGVKD. The V gene lost 6 bases and the J gene lost 4 bases, with 13 bases spanning the gap. CDR3 loop: CAISGEGGNQPQHF. The CDR3 DNA reads as TGTGCCATCAGCGGTGAAGGGGGTAATCAGCCCCAGCATTTT.

The V and J genes are TRBV6-5 and TRBJ2-5; TRBD1 aligns across 8 bases. In germline, CDR1 is MNHEY, CDR2 SVGAGI. CDR3 length equals 14 residues. J was trimmed by 7 bases and V by 2 bases; bases with no gene match: 6. CDR3 nucleotide sequence: TGTGCCAGCAGTTACGAGGGCGGGACAGGGACCCAGTACTTC. Protein sequence: CASSYEGGTGTQYF.

The rearrangement links TRBV12-3 or TRBV12-4 to TRBJ2-1, with 9 bases that match TRBD2. The ends lost 5 bases at V and 15 bases at J; junction bases unmatched: 11. The length of the CDR3 is 13 residues. The CDR3 nucleotides read TGTGCCAGCAGTAGTAGCGGCGGGAGGGTGGCGTTCTTC. It encodes CASSSSGGRVAFF.

This sequence joins TRBV11-3 and TRBJ2-7; tentatively, D is TRBD2 (5 bases). CDR3 length equals 13 residues. Germline CDR1 is SGHNT and CDR2 is YENEEA. Trimming pared 4 bases from V and 3 bases from J, leaving 10 bases between. In DNA form, the CDR3 reads TGTGCCAGCAGCTATAATCGGGACTACGAGCAGTACTTC. Translated: CASSYNRDYEQYF.

This chain joins TRBV19 and TRBJ1-1; TRBD1 matches 9 bases. Germline V gene lookup returns CDR1 LNHDA and CDR2 SQIVND (reference sequence). CDR3 length: 15 amino acids. The V segment lost 3 bases and the J segment 3 bases; nucleotides outside the gene matches: 5. In DNA, the CDR3 is TGTGCCAGTAGTATCTTATGGACAGGGGACACTGAAGCTTTCTTT. This encodes CASSILWTGDTEAFF.

The chain joins TRBV2 to TRBJ2-1, with 13 bases that match TRBD2. The CDR3 sequence is 16 residues long. The ends lost 4 bases at V and 4 bases at J; junction bases unmatched: 4. Germline CDR1 reads SNHLY; CDR2 reads FYNNEI. The CDR3 nucleotides are TGTGCCAGCAGTGGACTAGCGGGAGGCCAGTACAATGAGCAGTTCTTC. Its translation: CASSGLAGGQYNEQFF.

This clone came up a few times. The rearrangement joins TRBV5-6 to TRBJ1-4; no clear D gene. The V gene's germline CDR1 is SGHDT and CDR2 YYEEEE. The CDR3 consists of 14 residues. V was trimmed by 5 bases and J by 6 bases, leaving 14 bases between them. Here the CDR3 reads CASSHRRWDEKLFF. The CDR3 nucleotides are TGTGCCAGCAGTCATCGGAGGTGGGATGAAAAACTGTTTTTT. Looking up the rest from reference TRBV5-6 and TRBJ1-4 gives the full variable domain: DAGVTQSPTHLIKTRGQQVTLRCSPKSGHDTVSWYQQALGQGPQFIFQYYEEEERQRGNFPDRFSGHQFPNYSSELNVNALLLGDSALYLCASSHRRWDEKLFFGSGTQLSVL.

The chain is built from TRBV4-2 and TRBJ2-7; 10 nucleotides align to TRBD2. V lost 5 bases and J lost 7; bases outside the gene matches: 11. CDR3 size: 15 residues. Germline CDR1 is LGHNA and CDR2 is YNFKEQ. Here the CDR3 DNA reads TGTGCCAGCAGCTGGAAGCGGGAGGGACTAGGGGAGCAGTACTTC. Its protein is CASSWKREGLGEQYF.

CDR3 region: CASSAGVLSNYGYTF. The DNA for the CDR3 is TGTGCCAGCAGCGCGGGGGTACTCTCAAACTATGGCTACACCTTC. The rearrangement uses TRBV9 and TRBJ1-2, with D perhaps matching TRBD1 (5 bases). Germline CDR1 is SGDLS and CDR2 is YYNGEE. Trimming removed 3 bases from V and 2 bases from J, with 14 bases in between. CDR3 length: 15 residues.

This chain joins TRBV5-4 and TRBJ2-2, with TRBD1 identical over 7 bases. V was pared by 0 bases and J by 1 base, with 3 bases of the junction left unmatched. The germline CDR1 and CDR2 sequences are SGHNT and YYREEE (reference sequence). The CDR3 covers 16 residues. CDR3 bases: TGTGCCAGCAGCTTGGGGGACAGATGGAACACCGGGGAGCTGTTTTTT. This codes for CASSLGDRWNTGELFF.

The chain combines TRBV2 with TRBJ2-7; TRBD2 is a possible D gene (5 bases). Germline loops: CDR1 SNHLY, CDR2 FYNNEI. The V and J ends lost 2 bases and 4 bases respectively, with 24 bases between them. The CDR3 is made up of 18 amino acids. The DNA for the CDR3 is TGTGCCAGCAGTGAACTCCCCGTAAGTCTGGGAGAAGGGTACGAGCAGTACTTC. Translating gives CASSELPVSLGEGYEQYF.

The chain couples TRBV2 to TRBJ2-7, with a weak D call TRBD2 (6 bases). V was pared by 8 bases and J by 7 bases, with 21 bases between. In germline, CDR1 is SNHLY, CDR2 FYNNEI. The length of the CDR3 is 14 residues. In DNA, the CDR3 is TGTGCCAGCCTCTATGGAGGGAGCTTAGAGGAGCAGTACTTC. Residues: CASLYGGSLEEQYF.

This chain links TRBV5-4 with TRBJ1-2; 9 nucleotides align to TRBD1. Losses at the gene ends were 0 bases for V and 5 bases for J; bases not matched to a gene: 8. CDR1 and CDR2 from the germline V gene are SGHNT and YYREEE (reference sequence). This CDR3 is built from 16 residues. CDR3 DNA sequence: TGTGCCAGCAGCTTGGCACAGGGGGCAAGTGGGTATGGCTACACCTTC. This sequence encodes CASSLAQGASGYGYTF.

V and J are TRBV27 and TRBJ2-3; D possibly corresponds to TRBD2 (6 bases). Between the trimmed V and J ends, which lost 0 bases and 1 base, there was a span of 17 bases. The V gene's germline CDR1 is MNHEY and CDR2 SMNVEV (reference sequence). This CDR3 is built from 18 residues. CDR3 residues: CASSLSGIWRDRTDTQYF. The CDR3 nucleotides are TGTGCCAGCAGTTTATCAGGTATTTGGCGGGACCGCACAGATACGCAGTATTTT.

This chain links TRBV20-1 with TRBJ2-7, with 10 positions matching TRBD2. The CDR3 covers 16 residues. Germline V gene data show CDR1 as DFQATT and CDR2 as SNEGSKA (reference sequence). After removal of 3 bases from V and 3 bases from J, the junction contained 11 bases not matched to a gene. The CDR3 DNA is TGCAGTGCTAGTTTGGGGCTAGCGGGGGAAGGCTACGAGCAGTACTTC. It yields the protein CSASLGLAGEGYEQYF.

The chain employs TRBV21-1 and TRBJ2-5; the table calls TRBD1, which could not be checked here. TRBV21-1 is classified as a pseudogene. CDR3 length: 16 amino acids. CDR3 bases: TGTGCCAGCAACTTCTGGTCAGACACCATACAAGAGACCCAGTACTTC. Protein: CASNFWSDTIQETQYF.